These 7 T cell receptor beta chains share one sample of origin, sequenced in a study of blood T cell repertoires in COVID-19. The repertoire was sequenced with immunoSEQ multiplex PCR; TCRdb's copy has only in-frame clones and lacks some. The sample carries some 95,000 clones, 91% recorded once. Sequenced: peripheral blood. These receptors came from a human donor with active COVID-19. The donor label of this sample is uncertain.

This clone was seen just once. The chain uses TRBV5-4 and TRBJ1-2; 8 positions agree with TRBD1. V lost 0 bases to trimming and J lost 2 bases; unmatched junction nucleotides: 6. Germline V CDR1 and CDR2: SGHNT, YYREEE (reference sequence). The CDR3 runs to 16 residues. The CDR3 coding sequence is TGTGCCAGCAGCTTGGCACCGGGACAGGTCAACTATGGCTACACCTTC. Its protein product is CASSLAPGQVNYGYTF.

The V and J genes are TRBV6-2 or TRBV6-3 and TRBJ2-5; a possible D gene is TRBD2 (6 bases). Trimming stripped 0 bases from V and 6 bases from J, with 11 bases between. This CDR3 is 14 amino acids long. From germline, CDR1 is MNHEY and CDR2 SVGEGT. The CDR3 nucleotides read TGTGCCAGCAGTTACTCGACCGGGGGTAAGACCCAGTACTTC. Protein product: CASSYSTGGKTQYF.

The rearrangement uses TRBV28 and TRBJ2-7; 15 positions match TRBD2. Germline lookup yields CDR1 MDHEN and CDR2 SYDVKM. The length of the CDR3 is 16 residues. V dropped 7 bases and J dropped 5; count of bases not matched to a gene: 9. The CDR3 loop reads CASTPGLAGGLNEQYF. CDR3 DNA: TGTGCCAGCACCCCCGGACTAGCGGGGGGGCTGAACGAGCAGTACTTC.

The CDR3 bases are TGTGCCAGCAGCTTATCCCGGACTAGCGGTGGGGCCTACGAGCAGTACTTC. This sequence encodes CASSLSRTSGGAYEQYF. The J gene is TRBJ2-7, the V gene TRBV3-1 (or the pseudogene TRBV3-2), with TRBD2 matching over 10 bases. CDR1 and CDR2 (germline): LGHDT, YNNKEL (reference sequence). V trimming: 5 bases; J trimming: 2 bases; junction bases outside the gene matches: 12. The CDR3 contains 17 residues.

The gene calls are TRBV24-1 and TRBJ2-4; 9 nucleotides match TRBD2. CDR3 length: 15 residues. V lost 6 bases and J lost 5; bases outside the gene matches: 7. Germline-derived CDR1 and CDR2 are KGHDR and SFDVKD. The CDR3 is CATSRRGGAENIQYF. The CDR3 DNA reads TGTGCCACCAGTCGTCGCGGGGGGGCCGAAAACATTCAGTACTTC.

V usage is TRBV7-6 and J usage is TRBJ2-5, with 8 bases matching TRBD2. The V segment lost 3 bases and the J segment 4 bases; nucleotides outside the gene matches: 7. The CDR3 totals 15 residues. Germline lookup yields CDR1 SGHVS and CDR2 FNYEAQ. CDR3: CASSLGLGGGETQYF. Here the CDR3 DNA reads TGTGCCAGCAGCTTGGGTCTCGGGGGGGGAGAGACCCAGTACTTC.

The J gene is TRBJ2-5, the V gene TRBV4-2, with 12 bases fitting TRBD2. CDR1 is LGHNA and CDR2 is YNFKEQ in the germline V gene. The CDR3 contains 17 residues. V lost 4 bases to trimming and J lost 5 bases; unmatched junction nucleotides: 11. The DNA for the CDR3 is TGTGCCAGCAGCCCCAGGACTAGCGGGGAGATCTGGGAGACCCAGTACTTC. Its protein product is CASSPRTSGEIWETQYF.